This T cell receptor beta chain comes out of a study of T cell changes during pregnancy in multiple sclerosis. The CDR3 is made up of 13 amino acids. V lost 5 bases and J lost 4, with 9 bases in between. CDR1 is MGHRA and CDR2 is YSYEKL in the germline V gene. Libraries were prepared by immunoSEQ multiplex PCR; TCRdb keeps only in-frame clonotypes and omits some of them. Of tens of thousands of clones listed, about 92% are singletons. This clone has only one observation. This rearrangement joins TRBV4-1 to TRBJ2-1; D call uncertain. The starting material was peripheral blood, obtained in the third trimester of pregnancy. The sequence was collected from a female donor in good health, enrolled as a control in a pregnancy study. CDR3 protein: CASSFSAYNEQFF. CDR3 DNA sequence: TGCGCCAGCAGCTTCAGCGCATACAATGAGCAGTTCTTC.